The 31 T cell receptor beta chains listed next were all sequenced from one sample in a study of blood T cell repertoires in COVID-19. Data came from immunoSEQ multiplex PCR; TCRdb stores just in-frame clones and leaves some out. The sample records about 170,000 clones, over 80% being singletons. Sequenced material: peripheral blood. Source of these receptors: a woman over 75 with COVID-19, enrolled during active disease.

The chain employs TRBV5-1 and TRBJ1-1, with D unclear. This CDR3 has 13 residues. V dropped 2 bases and J dropped 2 bases, with 7 bases sitting between them. The germline gives CDR1 SGHRS, CDR2 YFSETQ. The CDR3 region is CASSFLDNTEAFF. Written as DNA, the CDR3 is TGCGCCAGCAGCTTCCTAGATAACACTGAAGCTTTCTTT.

V gene TRBV2 combines with J gene TRBJ2-1, with D unresolved. CDR3 size: 8 residues. Germline V lookup: CDR1 SNHLY, CDR2 FYNNEI. The V gene lost 6 bases and the J gene lost 13 bases, with 4 bases spanning the gap. Here the CDR3 DNA reads TGTGCCAGCAGCCATCAGTTCTTC. Protein sequence: CASSHQFF.

The chain is built from TRBV3-1 (or the pseudogene TRBV3-2) and TRBJ1-2; 8 bases match TRBD1. The CDR3 contains 14 residues. From germline, CDR1 is LGHDT and CDR2 YNNKEL (reference sequence). With 4 bases clipped from V and 4 bases from J, the junction kept 5 bases outside the gene matches. CDR3 loop: CASSRSGGTYGYTF. The DNA for the CDR3 is TGTGCCAGCAGCCGTTCAGGGGGCACCTATGGCTACACCTTC.

The chain recombines TRBV5-6 with TRBJ1-6; a weak D match, TRBD1 (5 bases). V lost 3 bases to trimming and J lost 7 bases, with 11 bases between them. The V gene's germline CDR1 is SGHDT and CDR2 YYEEEE. The CDR3 length is 14 residues. CDR3 DNA: TGTGCCAGCAGCTACGACAGAAACAATTCACCCCTCCACTTT. Translating it yields CASSYDRNNSPLHF.

The chain combines TRBV5-1 with TRBJ2-7; 7 positions match TRBD2. The V gene's germline CDR1 is SGHRS and CDR2 YFSETQ. Germline trimming cut 0 bases from V and 3 bases from J; bases unmatched to any gene: 6. The CDR3 sequence is 15 residues long. The CDR3 is CASSLGGSEDYEQYF. Here the CDR3 DNA reads TGCGCCAGCAGCTTGGGCGGGAGCGAAGACTACGAGCAGTACTTC. Complete variable domain (other parts from reference TRBV5-1 and TRBJ2-7): KAGVTQTPRYLIKTRGQQVTLSCSPISGHRSVSWYQQTPGQGLQFLFEYFSETQRNKGNFPGRFSGRQFSNSRSEMNVSTLELGDSALYLCASSLGGSEDYEQYFGPGTRLTVT.

Only a few counts were recorded for this clone. J is TRBJ1-2 and V is TRBV27; possibly TRBD1 for D (6 bases). Trimming took 6 bases from V and 8 from J, leaving 7 bases between them. The CDR3 loop spans 10 amino acids. Germline CDR1 is MNHEY and CDR2 is SMNVEV (reference sequence). The CDR3 bases are TGTGCCAGCAGCCAGGGGGGCTACACCTTC. Protein sequence: CASSQGGYTF.

The rearrangement uses TRBV27 and TRBJ2-2; tentative D call: TRBD1 (6 bases). CDR3 size: 18 residues. Trimming stripped 3 bases from V and 1 base from J, with 18 bases between. Germline CDR1 and CDR2: MNHEY and SMNVEV (reference sequence). CDR3 DNA: TGTGCCAGCAGTTTTGGGACATCGACCCTTGGGAACACCGGGGAGCTGTTTTTT. This encodes CASSFGTSTLGNTGELFF.

The rearrangement uses TRBV25-1 and TRBJ1-1; 9 nucleotides align to TRBD1. CDR3 length: 15 residues. CDR1 MGHDK and CDR2 SYGVNS come from the germline V gene. V lost 4 bases and J lost 3; bases outside the gene matches: 6. The CDR3 DNA reads as TGTGCCAGCAGTGTGGGACAGGGACGGGACACTGAAGCTTTCTTT. Encoded protein: CASSVGQGRDTEAFF.

The chain combines TRBV3-1 (or the pseudogene TRBV3-2) with TRBJ1-1, with D perhaps matching TRBD1 (6 bases). V lost 0 bases to trimming and J lost 6 bases, with 11 bases between them. Germline V gene sequence: CDR1 LGHDT, CDR2 YNNKEL (reference sequence). CDR3 length: 14 amino acids. The CDR3 DNA is TGTGCCAGCAGCCAAGATCAGGGGACGGCTGAAGCTTTCTTT. Encoded protein: CASSQDQGTAEAFF.

CDR3 sequence (DNA): TGTGCCAGCACCGACGCGGGACAGGGGTTCATGAACACTGAAGCTTTCTTT. This gives the protein CASTDAGQGFMNTEAFF. The chain employs TRBV2 and TRBJ1-1; 10 nucleotides match TRBD1. The CDR3 contains 17 residues. Germline CDR1 is SNHLY and CDR2 is FYNNEI. The junction had 11 bases not matched to a gene; V was cut back by 7 bases and J by 0 bases.

This clone was recorded once. The rearrangement uses TRBV6-5 and TRBJ1-2, with 7 bases lining up with TRBD1. The CDR3 loop spans 13 amino acids. Germline V gives CDR1 MNHEY, CDR2 SVGAGI. The trim removed 5 bases at V and 14 bases at J, leaving 14 bases unmatched. CDR3 region: CASSPLRQGVNTF. The CDR3 coding sequence is TGTGCCAGCAGTCCCTTAAGACAGGGTGTGAATACCTTC.

The chain has TRBV9 and TRBJ1-3; the D gene is possibly TRBD1 (5 bases). Germline assignment: CDR1 SGDLS and CDR2 YYNGEE. The CDR3 contains 15 residues. With 6 bases removed from V and 0 bases from J, the gap between germline ends came to 13 bases. CDR3 bases: TGTGCCAGCACCCCCGGGGGTACCTCTGGAAACACCATATATTTT. It encodes CASTPGGTSGNTIYF.

J is TRBJ2-3 and V is TRBV9; 10 nucleotides align to TRBD2. The V gene end was trimmed by 0 bases and the J gene end by 2 bases; junction bases not matched to a gene: 9. The length of the CDR3 is 18 residues. From germline, CDR1 is SGDLS and CDR2 YYNGEE. The CDR3 region is CASSVAPMLAGVTDTQYF. The CDR3 region has the DNA TGTGCCAGCAGCGTAGCCCCTATGCTAGCGGGGGTCACAGATACGCAGTATTTT.

This clone was counted once. The chain carries TRBV4-2 and TRBJ2-2, with 8 bases lining up with TRBD1. CDR3 length: 15 amino acids. CDR1 LGHNA and CDR2 YNFKEQ come from the germline V gene. V lost 0 bases to trimming and J lost 6 bases; unmatched junction nucleotides: 3. The CDR3 region is CASSQDQGAPGELFF. DNA for the CDR3: TGTGCCAGCAGCCAAGACCAGGGGGCACCCGGGGAGCTGTTTTTT.

This chain uses TRBV7-8 with TRBJ1-4, with D tentatively TRBD1 (5 bases). The CDR3 length is 14 residues. Germline CDR1 is SGHVS and CDR2 is FQNEAQ. V lost 0 bases and J lost 10, with 12 bases in between. This CDR3 reads CASSLAQGPGKLFF. For the CDR3, the DNA is TGTGCCAGCAGCTTAGCTCAGGGTCCAGGAAAACTGTTTTTT.

CDR3 coding DNA: TGTGCCAGCACCAGACAGGGCCGCTATGGCTACACCTTC. Its translation: CASTRQGRYGYTF. The genes are TRBV3-1 (or the pseudogene TRBV3-2) and TRBJ1-2; 7 bases match TRBD1. With 7 bases clipped from V and 4 bases from J, the junction kept 6 bases outside the gene matches. The CDR3 is made up of 13 amino acids. CDR1 is LGHDT and CDR2 is YNNKEL in the germline V gene (reference sequence).

The chain is built from TRBV2 and TRBJ1-2, with a weak D call TRBD1 (6 bases). This CDR3 comprises 15 residues. Germline CDR1 reads SNHLY; CDR2 reads FYNNEI. The V gene lost 3 bases and the J gene lost 8 bases, with 19 bases spanning the gap. In DNA form, the CDR3 reads TGTGCCAGCAGTGATGGGGGGGCTTTCGGACGGGGCTACACCTTC. Protein product: CASSDGGAFGRGYTF.

This rearrangement joins TRBV9 to TRBJ1-3, with D possibly matching TRBD1 (5 bases). There are 14 residues in the CDR3. Germline lookup yields CDR1 SGDLS and CDR2 YYNGEE. Trimming took off 0 bases at V and 4 bases at J, with 8 bases between the two ends. The CDR3 reads CASSVAQVGNTIYF. In DNA form, the CDR3 reads TGTGCCAGCAGCGTAGCACAGGTCGGAAACACCATATATTTT.

This clone came up once. The gene calls are TRBV18 and TRBJ2-2, with TRBD2 matching 10 bases. Germline V gene sequence: CDR1 KGHSH, CDR2 LQKENI. The CDR3 has 16 amino acids. Trimming at V came to 2 bases and at J to 3 bases, leaving 3 bases not matched to a gene. The CDR3 protein is CASSPSGGAYTGELFF. CDR3 nucleotides: TGTGCCAGCTCACCAAGCGGGGGGGCCTACACCGGGGAGCTGTTTTTT.

This chain joins TRBV5-4 and TRBJ2-3, with TRBD2 as a possible D gene (7 bases). Per the germline V gene, CDR1 is SGHNT and CDR2 is YYREEE (reference sequence). Trimming removed 2 bases from V and 0 bases from J, with 13 bases in between. The CDR3 is 16 residues long. CDR3 in DNA: TGTGCCAGCAGCTTAGACGGGGGGCGTAGCACAGATACGCAGTATTTT. Protein: CASSLDGGRSTDTQYF.

The gene calls are TRBV2 and TRBJ2-1; maybe TRBD2 (6 bases). The CDR3 loop spans 13 amino acids. Trimming stripped 1 base from V and 10 bases from J, with 11 bases between. CDR1 and CDR2 (germline): SNHLY, FYNNEI. The CDR3 bases are TGTGCCAGCAGTGAAGGAGGAGGGACGGAGCAGTTCTTC. Protein: CASSEGGGTEQFF.

The genes are TRBV24-1 and TRBJ2-2, with 11 bases identical to TRBD1. With 7 bases clipped from V and 1 base from J, the junction kept 7 bases outside the gene matches. Germline V lookup: CDR1 KGHDR, CDR2 SFDVKD. This CDR3 is built from 17 residues. CDR3 protein: CATRTGTGGWNTGELFF. As DNA, the CDR3 is TGTGCCACCAGGACCGGGACAGGGGGATGGAACACCGGGGAGCTGTTTTTT.

The chain employs TRBV6-1 and TRBJ1-6; D is unclear. CDR3 length: 16 residues. The germline V gene has CDR1 MNHNS and CDR2 SASEGT. V lost 1 base and J 0 bases, leaving 7 bases between the germline ends. The CDR3, as DNA: TGTGCCAGCAGTGAAGGTAGATACTCCTATAATTCACCCCTCCACTTT. Its translation is CASSEGRYSYNSPLHF.

The rearrangement links TRBV7-6 to TRBJ1-6, with TRBD1 as a possible D gene (6 bases). V gave up 11 bases and J gave up 7 bases, with 21 bases separating them. The CDR3 sequence is 15 residues long. In germline, CDR1 is SGHVS, CDR2 FNYEAQ. CDR3 sequence reads: CAPREGVRRNSPLHF. Written as DNA, the CDR3 is TGTGCCCCAAGGGAGGGGGTCCGCAGAAATTCACCCCTCCACTTT.

The chain joins TRBV6-5 to TRBJ2-7; possible D gene TRBD2, 6 bases. The germline gives CDR1 MNHEY, CDR2 SVGAGI. The CDR3 consists of 15 residues. Deletions cut 0 bases from V and 0 bases from J, with 9 bases between. The CDR3 loop is CASSYSGRSSYEQYF. The CDR3 DNA is TGTGCCAGCAGTTACTCAGGGAGGAGCTCCTACGAGCAGTACTTC.

The chain recombines TRBV5-1 with TRBJ1-5; D is possibly TRBD1 (5 bases). From germline, CDR1 is SGHRS and CDR2 YFSETQ. The CDR3 totals 16 residues. The germline V and J ends were trimmed by 2 bases and 3 bases, with 15 bases remaining between them. The CDR3 is CASSFGGEGINQPQHF. The CDR3 DNA reads TGCGCCAGCAGCTTCGGCGGGGAGGGGATCAATCAGCCCCAGCATTTT. Looking up the rest from reference TRBV5-1 and TRBJ1-5 gives the full variable domain: KAGVTQTPRYLIKTRGQQVTLSCSPISGHRSVSWYQQTPGQGLQFLFEYFSETQRNKGNFPGRFSGRQFSNSRSEMNVSTLELGDSALYLCASSFGGEGINQPQHFGDGTRLSIL.

The chain is built from TRBV18 and TRBJ2-7; 8 bases fit TRBD2. CDR3 length: 15 amino acids. Per germline, CDR1 KGHSH and CDR2 LQKENI. With 3 bases clipped from V and 0 bases from J, the junction kept 4 bases outside the gene matches. The CDR3 DNA sequence: TGTGCCAGCTCACCCTTAGCGGGACTCTCCTACGAGCAGTACTTC. Protein product: CASSPLAGLSYEQYF.

The gene calls are TRBV5-1 and TRBJ2-5; maybe TRBD2 (6 bases). CDR3 size: 15 residues. Germline V CDR1 and CDR2: SGHRS, YFSETQ. V was cut by 5 bases and J by 3 bases, with 17 bases left in between. CDR3 nucleotide sequence: TGCGCCAGCAGTAAGATCCCCGGCGGGGAAGAGACCCAGTACTTC. Amino acid sequence: CASSKIPGGEETQYF.

J is TRBJ2-6 and V is TRBV2; D is ambiguous. Germline V gene lookup returns CDR1 SNHLY and CDR2 FYNNEI. The germline V and J ends were trimmed by 9 bases and 0 bases, with 6 bases remaining between them. CDR3 length equals 13 residues. CDR3 bases: TGTGCCAGGCGGAGCTCTGGGGCCAACGTCCTGACTTTC. Translation: CARRSSGANVLTF.

This clone was counted many times. The genes are TRBV2 and TRBJ2-7; D is possibly TRBD2 (7 bases). The CDR3 runs to 14 residues. V lost 9 bases to trimming and J lost 7 bases, with 22 bases between them. Germline values: CDR1 SNHLY, CDR2 FYNNEI. The CDR3 DNA reads as TGTGCCAGTCATCCAGGGGAGGGGCCGGGGGAGCAGTACTTC. Protein product: CASHPGEGPGEQYF.

The chain carries TRBV15 and TRBJ1-4, with D tentatively TRBD1 (5 bases). This CDR3 is built from 16 residues. Germline assignment: CDR1 LNHNV and CDR2 YYDKDF (reference sequence). Trimming took off 0 bases at V and 7 bases at J, with 15 bases between the two ends. The CDR3 region is CATSRDLPGGGEKLFF. The CDR3 bases are TGTGCCACCAGCAGAGATCTACCTGGGGGAGGTGAAAAACTGTTTTTT. The whole variable domain, filled in from reference TRBV15 and TRBJ1-4, reads DAMVIQNPRYQVTQFGKPVTLSCSQTLNHNVMYWYQQKSSQAPKLLFHYYDKDFNNEADTPDNFQSRRPNTSFCFLDIRSPGLGDTAMYLCATSRDLPGGGEKLFFGSGTQLSVL.